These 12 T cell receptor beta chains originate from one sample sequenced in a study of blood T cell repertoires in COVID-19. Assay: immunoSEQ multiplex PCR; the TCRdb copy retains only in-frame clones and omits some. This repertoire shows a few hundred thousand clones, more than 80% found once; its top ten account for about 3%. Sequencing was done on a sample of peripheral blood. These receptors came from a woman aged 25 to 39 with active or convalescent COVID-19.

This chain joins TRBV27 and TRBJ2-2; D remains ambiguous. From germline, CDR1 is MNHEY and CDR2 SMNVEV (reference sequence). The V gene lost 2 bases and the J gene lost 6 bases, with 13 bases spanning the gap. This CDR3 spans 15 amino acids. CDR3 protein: CASSLRRFPSGELFF. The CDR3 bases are TGTGCCAGCAGTTTACGTCGTTTCCCTTCCGGGGAGCTGTTTTTT.

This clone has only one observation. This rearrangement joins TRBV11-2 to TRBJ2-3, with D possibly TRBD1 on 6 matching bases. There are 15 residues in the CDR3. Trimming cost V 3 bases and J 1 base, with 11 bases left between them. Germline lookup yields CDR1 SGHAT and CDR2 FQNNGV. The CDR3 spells CASSLWGQRTDTQYF. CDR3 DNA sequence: TGTGCCAGCAGCTTGTGGGGACAACGCACAGATACGCAGTATTTT.

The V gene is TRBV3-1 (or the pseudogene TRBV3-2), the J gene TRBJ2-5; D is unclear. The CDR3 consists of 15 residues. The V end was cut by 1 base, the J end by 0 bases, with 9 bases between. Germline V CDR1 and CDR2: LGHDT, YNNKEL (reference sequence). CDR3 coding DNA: TGTGCCAGCAGCCAAGGTAACGGGTACCAAGAGACCCAGTACTTC. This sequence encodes CASSQGNGYQETQYF.

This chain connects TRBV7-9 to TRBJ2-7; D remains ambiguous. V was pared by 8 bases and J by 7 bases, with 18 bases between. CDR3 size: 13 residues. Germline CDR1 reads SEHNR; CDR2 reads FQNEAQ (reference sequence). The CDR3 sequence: CASQQQERGEQYF. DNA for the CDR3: TGTGCCAGCCAGCAGCAGGAACGTGGAGAGCAGTACTTC.

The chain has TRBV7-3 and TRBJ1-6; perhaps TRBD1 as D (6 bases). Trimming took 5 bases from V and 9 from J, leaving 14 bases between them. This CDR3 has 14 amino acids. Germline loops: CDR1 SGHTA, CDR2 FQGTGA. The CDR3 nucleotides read TGTGCCAGCAGCCCGACAGGTGGTGGTTCACCCCTCCACTTT. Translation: CASSPTGGGSPLHF.

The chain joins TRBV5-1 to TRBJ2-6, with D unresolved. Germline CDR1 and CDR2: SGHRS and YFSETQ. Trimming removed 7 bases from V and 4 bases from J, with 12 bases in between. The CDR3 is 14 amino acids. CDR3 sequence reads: CASLDTSGANVLTF. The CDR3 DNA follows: TGCGCCAGCCTAGATACCTCAGGGGCCAACGTCCTGACTTTC.

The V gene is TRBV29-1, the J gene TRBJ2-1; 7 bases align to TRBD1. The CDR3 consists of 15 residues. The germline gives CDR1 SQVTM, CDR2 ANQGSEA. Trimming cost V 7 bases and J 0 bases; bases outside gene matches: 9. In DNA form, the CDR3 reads TGCAGCGGCCAGACAGGGTCCTACTCCTACAATGAGCAGTTCTTC. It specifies CSGQTGSYSYNEQFF.

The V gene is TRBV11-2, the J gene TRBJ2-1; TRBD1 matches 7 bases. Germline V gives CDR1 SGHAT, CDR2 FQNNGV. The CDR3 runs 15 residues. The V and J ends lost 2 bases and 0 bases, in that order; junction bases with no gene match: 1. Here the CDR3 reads CASSLWDSSYNEQFF. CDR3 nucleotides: TGTGCCAGCAGCTTATGGGACAGCTCCTACAATGAGCAGTTCTTC.

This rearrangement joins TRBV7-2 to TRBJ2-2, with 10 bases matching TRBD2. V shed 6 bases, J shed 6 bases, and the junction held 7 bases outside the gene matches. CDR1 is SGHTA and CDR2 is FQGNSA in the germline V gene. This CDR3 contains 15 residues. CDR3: CASSFQRGGSGELFF. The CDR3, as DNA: TGTGCCAGCAGTTTCCAGCGGGGGGGCTCCGGGGAGCTGTTTTTT.

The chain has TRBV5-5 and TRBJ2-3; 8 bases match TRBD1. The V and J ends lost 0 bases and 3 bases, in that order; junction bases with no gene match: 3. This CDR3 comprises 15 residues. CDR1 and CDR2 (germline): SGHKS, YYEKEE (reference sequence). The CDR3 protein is CASSLDRGYTDTQYF. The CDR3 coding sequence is TGTGCCAGCAGCTTGGACAGGGGGTATACAGATACGCAGTATTTT.

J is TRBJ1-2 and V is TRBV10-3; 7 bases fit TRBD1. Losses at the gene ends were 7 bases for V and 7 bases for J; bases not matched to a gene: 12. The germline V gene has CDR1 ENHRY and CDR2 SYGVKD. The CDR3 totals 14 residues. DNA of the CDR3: TGTGCCATCAATCCCAACACAGGGGCGCTTGGCTACACCTTC. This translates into CAINPNTGALGYTF.

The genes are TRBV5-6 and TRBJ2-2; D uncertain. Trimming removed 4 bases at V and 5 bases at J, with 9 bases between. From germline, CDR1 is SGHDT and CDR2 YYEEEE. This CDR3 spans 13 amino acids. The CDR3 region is CASSLSFTGELFF. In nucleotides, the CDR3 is TGTGCCAGCAGCCTGAGTTTTACCGGGGAGCTGTTTTTT. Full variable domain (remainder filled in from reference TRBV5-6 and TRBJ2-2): DAGVTQSPTHLIKTRGQQVTLRCSPKSGHDTVSWYQQALGQGPQFIFQYYEEEERQRGNFPDRFSGHQFPNYSSELNVNALLLGDSALYLCASSLSFTGELFFGEGSRLTVL.